The T cell receptor (beta chain) under discussion was sequenced for a study of cytomegalovirus exposure and HLA in healthy donors. Trimming took 6 bases from V and 7 from J; bases not matched to a gene: 15. Germline CDR1 reads MNHEY; CDR2 reads SMNVEV (reference sequence). The CDR3 has 16 amino acids. The PCR made use of 60 Vbeta and 13 Jbeta primers. Under the authors' procedure: The authors later counted tens of millions of unique TCR beta chains, about 11 million of them shared. Here immunoSEQ multiplex PCR was the method, and the copy in TCRdb shows in-frame clones only, minus some. The V and J calls and clone size come from that table; D and trimming were worked out from the DNA. Here the sample spans 150,000 to 200,000 clones, 65% to 80% being singletons.

The chain is built from TRBV27 and TRBJ2-1; TRBD2 matches 7 bases. The specimen sequenced was PBMCs. This TCR was sampled from a woman aged 40 to 50 in good health and CMV-seronegative. CDR3 sequence (DNA): TGTGCCAGCAGCTTAAAGGGGTCGAGCGGGAAAAATGAGCAGTTCTTC. Its protein product is CASSLKGSSGKNEQFF.